This is a list of T cell receptor beta chains from one sample in a study of shared clonotypes between healthy human individuals. Clones were sequenced by immunoSEQ multiplex PCR, and TCRdb holds only the in-frame ones, with some missing. Of roughly 2.6 million clones in the sample, approximately 94% were seen once. The source material was naive CD4+ T cells sorted from blood. All receptors derive from a man aged 18 to 35 in good health. The CDR3 runs from the conserved cysteine through the conserved F or W. A D gene is named only where the DNA matches it firmly. The listing skips clone size in some rows; elsewhere it reads once, few, many or a size class.

>TRBD1|13|NA|TRBJ1-1|TRBV2
CAIGQGAGTEAFF
TGTGCCATCGGACAGGGGGCTGGCACTGAAGCTTTCTTT
>NA|15|NA|TRBJ2-3|TRBV5-1
CASSGGVPSTDTQYF
TGCGCCAGCAGCGGCGGGGTCCCTAGCACAGATACGCAGTATTTT
>TRBD2|17|once|TRBJ2-1|TRBV30
CAWTTGRANLWYNGQFF
TGTGCCTGGACTACCGGGAGGGCGAATTTGTGGTACAATGGGCAGTTCTTC
>TRBD1|15|NA|TRBJ1-5|TRBV6-6
CASRGTGGSNQPQHF
TGTGCCAGCAGGGGGACAGGGGGGAGCAATCAGCCCCAGCATTTT
>TRBD1|13|once|TRBJ1-5|TRBV6-6
CASRNRGPQPQHF
TGTGCCAGCAGAAACAGGGGACCCCAGCCCCAGCATTTT
>NA|15|NA|TRBJ1-6|TRBV6-6
CASSYPRWKDSPLHF
TGTGCCAGCAGTTACCCCCGGTGGAAGGATTCACCCCTCCACTTT
>NA|13|NA|TRBJ2-3|TRBV7-2
CASNDIPSDTQYF
TGTGCCAGCAATGATATCCCCTCAGATACGCAGTATTTT
>NA|14|once|TRBJ2-6|TRBV30
CAWSRDNGANVLTF
TGTGCCTGGAGCCGGGACAATGGGGCCAACGTCCTGACTTTC
>TRBD2|15|NA|TRBJ2-7|TRBV12-5
CASGLPPTSAYEQYF
TGTGCTAGTGGTTTGCCCCCGACTAGCGCTTACGAGCAGTACTTC
>TRBD1|15|once|TRBJ2-1|TRBV29-1
CSVEGQGTPGNEQFF
TGCAGCGTTGAGGGACAGGGAACCCCTGGCAATGAGCAGTTCTTC
>NA|13|NA|TRBJ2-5|TRBV29-1
CSVVGGLQETQYF
TGCAGCGTTGTCGGGGGTCTTCAAGAGACCCAGTACTTC
>TRBD2|12|NA|TRBJ2-5|TRBV28
CATGGLGETQYF
TGTGCCACGGGGGGATTGGGAGAGACCCAGTACTTC
>NA|14|NA|TRBJ1-4|TRBV18
CASSPPRPNEKLFF
TGTGCCAGCTCACCACCCCGCCCTAATGAAAAACTGTTTTTT
>TRBD2|14|once|TRBJ2-7|TRBV5-8
CASKIAGETYEQYF
TGTGCCAGTAAAATAGCGGGAGAGACCTACGAGCAGTACTTC
>NA|17|NA|TRBJ2-2|TRBV4-1
CASSRPLGHKNTGELFF
TGCGCCAGCAGCCGGCCGTTGGGCCACAAGAACACCGGGGAGCTGTTTTTT
>NA|10|NA|TRBJ2-7|TRBV20-1
CSAGFHEQYF
TGCAGTGCAGGGTTCCACGAGCAGTACTTC
>TRBD2|13|once|TRBJ2-7|TRBV6-1
CASSPSGGYEQYF
TGTGCCAGCAGTCCTAGCGGGGGCTACGAGCAGTACTTC
>NA|13|NA|TRBJ1-1|TRBV18
CASSPDLGEEAFF
TGTGCCAGCTCACCGGACTTGGGGGAAGAAGCTTTCTTT
>TRBD2|18|NA|TRBJ2-1|TRBV10-3
CAISEKGGERGSYNEQFF
TGTGCCATCAGTGAGAAGGGCGGCGAGCGGGGGAGCTACAATGAGCAGTTCTTC
>NA|16|NA|TRBJ2-1|TRBV5-4
CASSLGGLSSYNEQFF
TGTGCCAGCAGCTTGGGGGGTCTTAGCTCCTACAATGAGCAGTTCTTC
>NA|14|NA|TRBJ2-3|TRBV7-9
CASSLVGGQDTQYF
TGTGCCAGCAGCTTAGTCGGGGGGCAAGATACGCAGTATTTT
>NA|14|NA|TRBJ2-4|TRBV6-5
CASPSNMKENIQYF
TGTGCCAGCCCTTCGAACATGAAGGAAAACATTCAGTACTTC
>NA|17|once|TRBJ1-4|TRBV5-6
CASSLSGAGATNEKLFF
TGTGCCAGCAGCTTGTCGGGCGCCGGGGCAACTAATGAAAAACTGTTTTTT
>NA|15|NA|TRBJ2-6|TRBV4-1
CASSQGVLGANVLTF
TGCGCCAGCAGCCAAGGCGTTCTTGGGGCCAACGTCCTGACTTTC
>NA|13|NA|TRBJ2-5|TRBV29-1
CSVGSLYQETQYF
TGCAGCGTTGGAAGTTTGTACCAAGAGACCCAGTACTTC
>NA|15|NA|TRBJ2-5|TRBV15
CATSRKLAAQETQYF
TGTGCCACCAGCAGGAAGCTAGCAGCGCAAGAGACCCAGTACTTC
>NA|14|once|TRBJ2-5|TRBV5-5
CASSLGQGYETQYF
TGTGCCAGCAGCTTGGGGCAGGGTTATGAGACCCAGTACTTC
>TRBD1|15|NA|TRBJ1-3|TRBV12-5
CASADRGRAGNTIYF
TGTGCTAGCGCGGACAGGGGAAGGGCGGGAAACACCATATATTTT
>NA|12|NA|TRBJ1-2|TRBV5-4
CASSPGRYGYTF
TGTGCCAGCAGCCCAGGGCGGTATGGCTACACCTTC
>NA|15|NA|TRBJ1-4|TRBV6-5
CASSGPRVTNEKLFF
TGTGCCAGCAGTGGCCCTCGTGTAACTAATGAAAAACTGTTTTTT
>NA|16|few|TRBJ1-1|TRBV19
CASSIGAGGSNTEAFF
TGTGCCAGTAGTATAGGGGCTGGGGGCTCGAACACTGAAGCTTTCTTT
>NA|15|NA|TRBJ1-3|TRBV11-2
CASSFGLESGNTIYF
TGTGCCAGCAGCTTTGGTTTGGAGTCTGGAAACACCATATATTTT
>NA|16|few|TRBJ1-1|TRBV4-1
CASSHGAVHGGTEAFF
TGCGCCAGCAGCCACGGGGCCGTACACGGGGGCACTGAAGCTTTCTTT
>NA|15|NA|TRBJ1-4|TRBV28
CASSKSGLFGEKLFF
TGTGCCAGCAGTAAATCAGGGCTCTTTGGGGAAAAACTGTTTTTT
>NA|15|NA|TRBJ1-5|TRBV19
CASSTGVGSNQPQHF
TGTGCCAGTAGTACAGGGGTGGGAAGCAATCAGCCCCAGCATTTT
>NA|15|NA|TRBJ2-3|TRBV18
CASSPLGGRTDTQYF
TGTGCCAGCTCCCCGTTGGGGGGCCGCACAGATACGCAGTATTTT
>NA|17|NA|TRBJ1-2|TRBV4-2
CASSQGLGETTNYGYTF
TGTGCCAGCAGCCAAGGTCTGGGGGAAACAACTAACTATGGCTACACCTTC
>NA|15|NA|TRBJ1-4|TRBV4-2
CASSQVGETNEKLFF
TGTGCCAGCAGCCAAGTAGGCGAGACTAATGAAAAACTGTTTTTT
>NA|13|few|TRBJ1-5|TRBV18
CASSPYSNQPQHF
TGTGCCAGCTCACCTTATAGCAATCAGCCCCAGCATTTT
>NA|15|NA|TRBJ2-7|TRBV19
CASSPQGRGPYEQYF
TGTGCCAGTAGCCCGCAAGGTCGGGGTCCCTACGAGCAGTACTTC
>TRBD2|17|once|TRBJ2-5|TRBV30
CAWTSGSYYGIQETQYF
TGTGCCTGGACTAGCGGGAGCTACTACGGGATCCAAGAGACCCAGTACTTC
>TRBD1|15|NA|TRBJ1-4|TRBV18
CASSPLGTGNEKLFF
TGTGCCAGCTCACCATTGGGGACAGGAAATGAAAAACTGTTTTTT